Below are 2 T cell receptor beta chains sequenced from a single sample in a study of shared clonotypes between healthy human individuals. Naive CD8 cells comprised CD45RO-negative, CCR7-positively selected cells, excluding terminally differentiated effector memory CD45RA+ cells. TCRdb keeps only in-frame clones here, not all; method: immunoSEQ multiplex PCR. The table includes about 2,100,000 clones, roughly 91% detected once. The sample consisted of naive CD8+ T cells from PBMCs. The source of these receptors is a man in his late teens or twenties in good health. Some clones in this sample may be carry-over from other donors' samples.

This clone showed up just once. V is TRBV4-1 and J is TRBJ2-3, with TRBD2 as a possible D gene (5 bases). CDR1 and CDR2 from the germline V gene are MGHRA and YSYEKL. V was pared by 0 bases and J by 2 bases, with 9 bases between. The CDR3 loop spans 15 amino acids. The CDR3: CASSQDAGNTDTQYF. For the CDR3, the DNA is TGCGCCAGCAGCCAAGACGCCGGGAACACAGATACGCAGTATTTT.

On this clone itself: The sample holds other DNA sequences that translate to the same CDR3. CDR3 sequence (DNA): TGTGCCAGCTCACCACCGCTAGCCGGCTACAATGAGCAGTTCTTC. Amino acid sequence: CASSPPLAGYNEQFF. This chain connects TRBV18 to TRBJ2-1; tentatively, D is TRBD2 (5 bases). V was cut by 0 bases and J by 3 bases, with 9 bases left in between. The germline gives CDR1 KGHSH, CDR2 LQKENI. The CDR3 covers 15 residues. The whole variable domain, remainder taken from reference TRBV18 and TRBJ2-1, is NAGVMQNPRHLVRRRGQEARLRCSPMKGHSHVYWYRQLPEEGLKFMVYLQKENIIDESGMPKERFSAEFPKEGPSILRIQQVVRGDSAAYFCASSPPLAGYNEQFFGPGTRLTVL.